The next 23 T cell receptor beta chains were all read from a single sample in a study of T cell responses to AZD1222 COVID-19 vaccine. Libraries were prepared by immunoSEQ multiplex PCR; TCRdb keeps only in-frame clonotypes and omits some of them. The sample has 250,000 to 300,000 clones; almost 95% are singletons. The sequencing here drew on peripheral blood, taken 28 days after the second AZD1222 dose. The receptors here all came from an adult who received the AZD1222 COVID-19 vaccine.

The CDR3 loop reads CATSMGRRTEAFF. CDR3 DNA: TGTGCCACCAGCATGGGGCGTAGGACTGAAGCTTTCTTT. The rearrangement uses TRBV15 and TRBJ1-1; perhaps TRBD1 as D (5 bases). Germline assignment: CDR1 LNHNV and CDR2 YYDKDF (reference sequence). Trimming pared 4 bases from V and 5 bases from J, leaving 11 bases between. The CDR3 totals 13 residues.

This chain uses TRBV5-6 with TRBJ2-1; 9 bases are a match to TRBD1. The CDR3 has 16 residues. Germline lookup yields CDR1 SGHDT and CDR2 YYEEEE. V lost 2 bases, J lost 3 bases, and 6 bases stayed unmatched. In nucleotides, the CDR3 is TGTGCCAGCAGCTTCCTCCGGGACAGGGTCTACAATGAGCAGTTCTTC. This gives the protein CASSFLRDRVYNEQFF.

The gene calls are TRBV28 and TRBJ1-5, with D possibly TRBD1 on 6 matching bases. CDR3 length equals 15 residues. V dropped 6 bases and J dropped 2 bases, with 14 bases sitting between them. Germline V gives CDR1 MDHEN, CDR2 SYDVKM. CDR3 in DNA: TGTGCCAGCAGCTTCACAGGGTCAGGCAATCAGCCCCAGCATTTT. It translates to CASSFTGSGNQPQHF.

The rearrangement joins TRBV5-1 to TRBJ1-1, with 7 positions matching TRBD1. Germline values: CDR1 SGHRS, CDR2 YFSETQ. J gave up 4 bases and V 3 bases, and 6 bases lay outside the gene matches. The CDR3 spans 14 residues. In nucleotides, the CDR3 is TGCGCCAGCAGCTATGGACAGGCGGGCACTGAAGCTTTCTTT. Translation: CASSYGQAGTEAFF.

The V call is TRBV3-1 (or the pseudogene TRBV3-2), the J call TRBJ2-3; 11 bases fit TRBD2. Germline assignment: CDR1 LGHDT and CDR2 YNNKEL (reference sequence). The V and J ends lost 1 base and 6 bases, in that order; junction bases with no gene match: 9. The CDR3 extends over 17 amino acids. The CDR3 is CASSQGKGLAVLDTQYF. CDR3 coding DNA: TGTGCCAGCAGCCAAGGGAAGGGACTAGCGGTCCTGGATACGCAGTATTTT.

Comments on this clone: One junction end does not reproduce the germline sequence, and a read error may be involved. The chain recombines TRBV6-2 or TRBV6-3 with TRBJ2-7, with 9 bases identical to TRBD2. Per the germline V gene, CDR1 is MNHEY and CDR2 is SVGEGT. The CDR3 loop spans 12 amino acids. The CDR3 nucleotides are TGTGCCAGCAGTTACTCGAATGCGGGGGGGGCCTTC. Translating gives CASSYSNAGGAF.

The rearrangement joins TRBV6-1 to TRBJ2-5; TRBD2 matches at 15 bases. The CDR3 spans 17 residues. V was pared by 2 bases and J by 4 bases, with 5 bases of the junction left unmatched. The V gene's germline CDR1 is MNHNS and CDR2 SASEGT. DNA of the CDR3: TGTGCCAGCAGTGAATGGGGGACTAGCGGGAGGAGAGAGACCCAGTACTTC. Translating it yields CASSEWGTSGRRETQYF.

V gene TRBV10-3 combines with J gene TRBJ1-2; 10 bases are a match to TRBD1. The CDR3 covers 15 residues. Germline values: CDR1 ENHRY, CDR2 SYGVKD. V gave up 0 bases and J gave up 2 bases; unmatched junction bases: 0. The CDR3 DNA sequence: TGTGCCATCAGTGAGTCGGACAGGGGGAACTATGGCTACACCTTC. Translating gives CAISESDRGNYGYTF.

Only one count was recorded for this clone. V and J are TRBV5-1 and TRBJ1-4; no firm D call. CDR1 is SGHRS, CDR2 YFSETQ, per germline. The V and J ends lost 4 bases and 8 bases respectively, with 15 bases between them. The CDR3 runs 14 residues. The CDR3 spells CASSPTTPREKLFF. CDR3 DNA sequence: TGCGCCAGCAGCCCGACCACACCGAGAGAAAAACTGTTTTTT.

This sequence joins TRBV2 and TRBJ2-5; possibly TRBD2 for D (5 bases). Germline CDR1 SNHLY, CDR2 FYNNEI. Trimming took off 8 bases at V and 4 bases at J, with 5 bases between the two ends. The CDR3 totals 10 residues. Written as DNA, the CDR3 is TGTGCCAGCGGGAGAGAGACCCAGTACTTC. This encodes CASGRETQYF.

This rearrangement joins TRBV2 to TRBJ2-2; the D gene is possibly TRBD1 (6 bases). Trimming took off 6 bases at V and 7 bases at J, with 12 bases between the two ends. The CDR3 is 13 residues long. Germline V gene sequence: CDR1 SNHLY, CDR2 FYNNEI. As DNA, the CDR3 is TGTGCCAGCAGGGTGGACAGTGTCGGGGAGCTGTTTTTT. Translation gives CASRVDSVGELFF. Combining the CDR3 with reference TRBV2 and TRBJ2-2 gives the whole variable domain EPEVTQTPSHQVTQMGQEVILRCVPISNHLYFYWYRQILGQKVEFLVSFYNNEISEKSEIFDDQFSVERPDGSNFTLKIRSTKLEDSAMYFCASRVDSVGELFFGEGSRLTVL.

J is TRBJ1-1 and V is TRBV5-1; the D gene is possibly TRBD1 (6 bases). Germline V gene sequence: CDR1 SGHRS, CDR2 YFSETQ. V was shortened by 3 bases and J by 13 bases, with 19 bases between the two germline ends. The CDR3 extends over 13 amino acids. The CDR3 reads CASSSKQGLSFFF. CDR3 coding DNA: TGCGCCAGCAGCTCCAAACAGGGATTAAGCTTTTTCTTT.

The chain is built from TRBV6-5 and TRBJ2-7; 9 positions match TRBD1. This CDR3 has 13 amino acids. Looked up from germline, CDR1 is MNHEY and CDR2 is SVGAGI. With V trimmed by 9 bases and J by 4 bases, 7 bases remained unmatched. The CDR3 loop is CASFRDRVYEQYF. The CDR3 DNA follows: TGTGCCAGTTTCCGGGACAGGGTTTACGAGCAGTACTTC.

This clone showed up just once. V usage is TRBV12-5 and J usage is TRBJ2-3; tentatively, D is TRBD2 (6 bases). The germline V and J ends were trimmed by 7 bases and 4 bases, with 12 bases remaining between them. Germline assignment: CDR1 LGHNT and CDR2 FRNRAP. The CDR3 runs to 13 residues. This CDR3 is CASASGVPDTQYF. DNA for the CDR3: TGTGCTAGTGCCTCGGGGGTGCCAGATACGCAGTATTTT.

The chain links TRBV28 to TRBJ2-3; D gene uncertain. The V and J ends lost 10 bases and 1 base respectively, with 15 bases between them. CDR1 is MDHEN and CDR2 is SYDVKM in the germline V gene. The CDR3 length is 14 residues. In DNA form, the CDR3 reads TGTGCCACCGAGGCCGGGCCCCGCACAGATACGCAGTATTTT. Its protein product is CATEAGPRTDTQYF. The full variable domain, with the rest looked up from reference TRBV28 and TRBJ2-3, is DVKVTQSSRYLVKRTGEKVFLECVQDMDHENMFWYRQDPGLGLRLIYFSYDVKMKEKGDIPEGYSVSREKKERFSLILESASTNQTSMYLCATEAGPRTDTQYFGPGTRLTVL.

V gene TRBV25-1 combines with J gene TRBJ1-4, with D hard to call. In germline, CDR1 is MGHDK, CDR2 SYGVNS. The CDR3 has 13 residues. Trimming shortened V by 2 bases and J by 7 bases, and 8 bases separated the two germline ends. The CDR3 is CASSEGPSEKLFF. DNA for the CDR3: TGTGCCAGCAGTGAAGGGCCATCTGAAAAACTGTTTTTT.

The V call is TRBV28, the J call TRBJ1-5; D ambiguous. This CDR3 region has 16 residues. CDR1 MDHEN and CDR2 SYDVKM come from the germline V gene. Trimming removed 5 bases at V and 0 bases at J, with 14 bases between. The CDR3 nucleotides are TGTGCCAGCAGTAGTTCCGGGTTCTATAGCAATCAGCCCCAGCATTTT. Its protein product is CASSSSGFYSNQPQHF.

V usage is TRBV4-1 and J usage is TRBJ1-5; D may be TRBD1 (5 bases). This CDR3 contains 15 residues. The ends were cut back, 0 bases at V and 4 bases at J, with 10 bases in the middle. The germline V gene encodes CDR1 MGHRA and CDR2 YSYEKL. The CDR3: CASSQELRGNQPQHF. For the CDR3, the DNA is TGCGCCAGCAGCCAAGAATTAAGGGGAAATCAGCCCCAGCATTTT.

This clone came up once. The gene calls are TRBV7-2 and TRBJ2-3; no definite D call. Between the trimmed V and J ends, which lost 0 bases and 2 bases, there was a span of 3 bases. CDR1 is SGHTA and CDR2 is FQGNSA in the germline V gene. The CDR3 runs to 13 residues. DNA of the CDR3: TGTGCCAGCAGCTTAGCACCCACAGATACGCAGTATTTT. This encodes CASSLAPTDTQYF.

The gene calls are TRBV6-5 and TRBJ1-1, with D maybe TRBD1 (5 bases). Trimming left V 5 bases short and J 0 bases short, with 13 bases between. The germline V gene has CDR1 MNHEY and CDR2 SVGAGI. CDR3 length: 15 residues. The CDR3 is CASSHGGSMNTEAFF. DNA for the CDR3: TGTGCCAGCAGTCACGGGGGAAGCATGAACACTGAAGCTTTCTTT.

The V and J genes are TRBV11-2 and TRBJ2-5, with 7 nucleotides matching TRBD2. Germline V lookup: CDR1 SGHAT, CDR2 FQNNGV. This CDR3 contains 13 residues. V shed 7 bases and J 5 bases; nucleotides not matched to a gene: 7. Here the CDR3 reads CASTLAAGETQYF. DNA of the CDR3: TGTGCCAGCACCCTAGCGGCAGGGGAGACCCAGTACTTC.

The rearrangement links TRBV5-1 to TRBJ1-1, with D possibly matching TRBD1 (6 bases). V gave up 2 bases and J gave up 0 bases, with 17 bases separating them. Germline CDR1 reads SGHRS; CDR2 reads YFSETQ. The CDR3 sequence is 17 residues long. For the CDR3, the DNA is TGCGCCAGCAGCTTAGGACAGCCCCGTCGGGTGAACACTGAAGCTTTCTTT. Its protein product is CASSLGQPRRVNTEAFF.

The CDR3 here is CASSLEGTSGRSEQFF. CDR3 DNA: TGTGCCAGCAGCTTAGAGGGGACTAGCGGGAGATCTGAGCAGTTCTTC. The chain recombines TRBV11-2 with TRBJ2-1; the match to TRBD2 covers 14 bases. V lost 0 bases and J lost 9; bases outside the gene matches: 4. Germline loops: CDR1 SGHAT, CDR2 FQNNGV. The CDR3 loop spans 16 amino acids.